The following is a TCR beta chain sequence with its context. Its antigen is as yet unknown. The data derive from a study of T cell repertoires in cytomegalovirus infection. The wider study: An indication of both CMV infection and matching HLA type came from public TCR beta signatures. Regarding the study as a whole: Individuals carrying CMV plus the relevant HLA were identified by cumulative frequency of public TCR beta families. HLA-C-restricted CMV clonotypes gave the most frequent clonotype in two of eight donors.

TCRdb reprocessed the reads with MiXCR, giving one entry per CDR3 protein. The data contain 200,000 to 300,000 distinct CDR3 sequences, 10% to 15% of them seen just once; the ten biggest clones take up 1.6%. The CDR3 sequence is 14 residues long. Deletions cut 8 bases from V and 0 bases from J, with 11 bases between. The germline gives CDR1 MGHDK, CDR2 SYGVNS. This TCR came from a human donor in good health (CMV status not recorded). Some clones in this sample may be carry-over from other donors' samples. Material for sequencing was PBMCs. The chain joins TRBV25-1 to TRBJ1-3; D is perhaps TRBD1 (6 bases). The CDR3 DNA reads as TGTGCCAGCTCTGGGACAACCTCTGGAAACACCATATATTTT. Residues: CASSGTTSGNTIYF. Full variable domain (remainder filled in from reference TRBV25-1 and TRBJ1-3): EADIYQTPRYLVIGTGKKITLECSQTMGHDKMYWYQQDPGMELHLIHYSYGVNSTEKGDLSSESTVSRIRTEHFPLTLESARPSHTSQYLCASSGTTSGNTIYFGEGSWLTVV.